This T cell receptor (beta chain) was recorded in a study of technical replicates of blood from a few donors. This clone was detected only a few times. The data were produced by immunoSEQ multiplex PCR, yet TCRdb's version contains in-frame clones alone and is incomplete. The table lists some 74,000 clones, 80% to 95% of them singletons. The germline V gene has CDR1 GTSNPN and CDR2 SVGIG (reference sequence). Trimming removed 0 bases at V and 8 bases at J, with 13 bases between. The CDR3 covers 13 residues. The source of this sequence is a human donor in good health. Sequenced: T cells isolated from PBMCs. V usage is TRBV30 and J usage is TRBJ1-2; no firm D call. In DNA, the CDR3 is TGTGCCTGGAGTGTACGCGGGGATGCGGGCTACACCTTC. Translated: CAWSVRGDAGYTF.